This T cell receptor beta chain was documented in a study of blood T cell repertoires in COVID-19. In the original workflow: From reference gene primer amplification, estimates of nucleated cell counts were derived. The data were produced by immunoSEQ multiplex PCR, yet TCRdb's version contains in-frame clones alone and is incomplete. V and J calls plus clone size are reproduced from that table; the DNA served to infer D and trimming. The sample shows approximately 110,000 clones, about nine tenths of them seen only once. V was clipped by 6 bases and J by 4 bases, with 10 bases between them. This CDR3 comprises 13 residues.

The sequence was obtained from a woman aged 45-59 years with acute or convalescent COVID-19. The chain is built from TRBV12-3 or TRBV12-4 and TRBJ1-3; D unresolved. Source material: peripheral blood. CDR3 nucleotide sequence: TGTGCCAGCAGCGCCCTAGACGGAAACACCATATATTTT. This encodes CASSALDGNTIYF.